The clone carrying this T cell receptor beta chain has only one observation. The data originate from a study of cytomegalovirus exposure and HLA in healthy donors. There are 20 residues in the CDR3. Trimming pared 1 base from V and 0 bases from J, leaving 22 bases between. The germline CDR1 and CDR2 sequences are KGHSH and LQKENI. Primers: 60 Vbeta forward and 13 Jbeta reverse. Repertoires were generated with immunoSEQ multiplex PCR, while TCRdb's copy carries only in-frame clones and drops some. The top ten hold approximately 9.4% of the sample, which has under 200,000 clones, around 85% seen once. This TCR was recovered from a man younger than 35 in good health and CMV-seropositive. Specimen: PBMCs. The chain is built from TRBV18 and TRBJ2-4; D might be TRBD1 (8 bases). The CDR3 loop is CASSPLIPGGAGVAKNIQYF. The CDR3 DNA follows: TGTGCCAGCTCACCACTCATCCCAGGGGGCGCGGGAGTAGCCAAAAACATTCAGTACTTC.